Following are 2 T cell receptor beta chains from one sample sequenced in a study of T cell responses to AZD1222 COVID-19 vaccine. The method was immunoSEQ multiplex PCR; TCRdb's version includes in-frame clones alone and lacks a portion of them. Among over 100,000 clones listed, about 90% were seen once. This specimen was peripheral blood, taken 28 days after the second AZD1222 dose. The receptor set was obtained from an adult who received the AZD1222 COVID-19 vaccine.

This clone was seen only a few times. CDR3 loop: CASSSFAGATDTQYF. The CDR3 DNA reads as TGTGCCAGCAGTTCCTTTGCGGGCGCCACAGATACGCAGTATTTT. The rearrangement uses TRBV6-2 or TRBV6-3 and TRBJ2-3; possibly TRBD2 for D (5 bases). V was trimmed by 4 bases and J by 2 bases, leaving 13 bases between them. The CDR3 is made up of 15 amino acids. The germline V gene has CDR1 MNHEY and CDR2 SVGEGT.

The genes are TRBV30 and TRBJ1-5; a weak D match, TRBD1 (6 bases). The CDR3 loop spans 13 amino acids. Germline lookup yields CDR1 GTSNPN and CDR2 SVGIG (reference sequence). The V end lost 1 base, the J end lost 4 bases, and 8 bases lay between the germline ends. The CDR3 coding sequence is TGTGCCTGGAGTGGGGGACAAAATCAGCCCCAGCATTTT. Protein: CAWSGGQNQPQHF.